These 20 T cell receptor beta chains originate from one sample sequenced in a study of OX40 agonist ivuxolimab in advanced cancers. The data were produced by immunoSEQ multiplex PCR, yet TCRdb's version contains in-frame clones alone and is incomplete. The table records approximately 47,000 clones, about nine tenths of them present only once. The sequences come from CD4+ or CD8+ T cells sorted from blood, collected in a trial of the OX40 agonist ivuxolimab. The source of these receptors is an adult with an advanced solid tumor such as melanoma, head and neck, liver or kidney cancer.

The CDR3 DNA sequence: TGTGCCACCAGCAGAGAGGGGCCCGGGGAGCTGTTTTTT. As protein: CATSREGPGELFF. The V and J genes are TRBV15 and TRBJ2-2; TRBD1 is a possible D gene (5 bases). Germline V lookup: CDR1 LNHNV, CDR2 YYDKDF (reference sequence). Trimming removed 0 bases from V and 6 bases from J, with 5 bases in between. The CDR3 runs to 13 residues.

This clone came up once. The chain carries TRBV6-1 and TRBJ2-3, with D tentatively TRBD1 or TRBD2 (5 bases each). The CDR3 has 13 residues. The V end was cut by 4 bases, the J end by 3 bases, with 8 bases between. From germline, CDR1 is MNHNS and CDR2 SASEGT. CDR3 DNA: TGTGCCAGCAGTGGCAGGGAGACAGATACGCAGTATTTT. Translated: CASSGRETDTQYF.

The chain recombines TRBV5-1 with TRBJ2-7; 7 bases map to TRBD1. The germline CDR1 and CDR2 sequences are SGHRS and YFSETQ. J was trimmed by 3 bases and V by 1 base; bases with no gene match: 1. The CDR3 loop spans 13 amino acids. CDR3 sequence: CASSLRGLYEQYF. CDR3 DNA: TGCGCCAGCAGCTTGAGGGGGCTCTACGAGCAGTACTTC.

This clone occurred a few times. The chain joins TRBV2 to TRBJ1-5, with D unclear. Germline V gene lookup returns CDR1 SNHLY and CDR2 FYNNEI. There are 11 residues in the CDR3. V lost 5 bases and J lost 5, with 4 bases in between. The CDR3 DNA is TGTGCCAGCAGTTACGATCAGCCCCAGCATTTT. This codes for CASSYDQPQHF.

The J gene is TRBJ1-1, the V gene TRBV7-9; D is unclear. Trimming took off 0 bases at V and 6 bases at J, with 8 bases between the two ends. CDR3 length: 13 amino acids. Germline CDR1 SEHNR, CDR2 FQNEAQ (reference sequence). DNA for the CDR3: TGTGCCAGCAGCTTAGCAGGGAGGGCTGAAGCTTTCTTT. It translates to CASSLAGRAEAFF.

The chain links TRBV6-1 to TRBJ2-5; a weak D match, TRBD1 (6 bases). The germline gives CDR1 MNHNS, CDR2 SASEGT. The CDR3 spans 14 residues. Trimming took off 5 bases at V and 4 bases at J, with 14 bases between the two ends. The CDR3 nucleotides read TGTGCCAGCAGTAGGGACACCGGGATAGAGACCCAGTACTTC. This codes for CASSRDTGIETQYF.

The V call is TRBV7-3, the J call TRBJ2-1; 10 positions match TRBD2. The CDR3 contains 16 residues. J gave up 6 bases and V 1 base, and 6 bases lay outside the gene matches. CDR1 SGHTA and CDR2 FQGTGA come from the germline V gene. The CDR3 reads CASSLMSLAGTNEQFF. The CDR3 nucleotides are TGTGCCAGCAGCTTAATGTCACTAGCGGGAACCAATGAGCAGTTCTTC.

This chain joins TRBV4-2 and TRBJ1-1, with 8 nucleotides matching TRBD1. J lost 4 bases, V lost 4 bases, and 2 bases had no gene match. The CDR3 totals 13 residues. Germline CDR1 is LGHNA and CDR2 is YNFKEQ. In DNA, the CDR3 is TGTGCCAGCAGCCGGACAGGGAGCACTGAAGCTTTCTTT. It codes for CASSRTGSTEAFF.

The chain uses TRBV7-6 and TRBJ2-1; TRBD1 aligns across 9 bases. The CDR3 extends over 15 amino acids. V lost 3 bases, J lost 6 bases, and 6 bases stayed unmatched. Germline V gene data show CDR1 as SGHVS and CDR2 as FNYEAQ. DNA for the CDR3: TGTGCCAGCAGCTTCACCCCGGGACAGGGCAATGAGCAGTTCTTC. Translating it yields CASSFTPGQGNEQFF. Combining the CDR3 with reference TRBV7-6 and TRBJ2-1 gives the whole variable domain GAGVSQSPRYKVTKRGQDVALRCDPISGHVSLYWYRQALGQGPEFLTYFNYEAQQDKSGLPNDRFSAERPEGSISTLTIQRTEQRDSAMYRCASSFTPGQGNEQFFGPGTRLTVL.

The V and J genes are TRBV15 and TRBJ1-6; D remains ambiguous. CDR3 size: 14 residues. Per germline, CDR1 LNHNV and CDR2 YYDKDF (reference sequence). Trimming removed 0 bases at V and 11 bases at J, with 11 bases between. The CDR3 DNA reads as TGTGCCACCAGCAGAGATAGGGAGATGGCACCCCTCCACTTT. This codes for CATSRDREMAPLHF.

The CDR3 protein is CASSTRQYNEQFF. CDR3 nucleotides: TGCGCCAGCAGCACACGACAGTACAATGAGCAGTTCTTC. V usage is TRBV5-1 and J usage is TRBJ2-1; TRBD1 is a possible D gene (5 bases). V lost 4 bases and J 4 bases, leaving 9 bases between the germline ends. The CDR3 spans 13 residues. The V gene's germline CDR1 is SGHRS and CDR2 YFSETQ.

This chain links TRBV5-1 with TRBJ2-1; D may be TRBD2 (6 bases). The germline V and J ends were trimmed by 4 bases and 3 bases, with 14 bases remaining between them. Germline V CDR1 and CDR2: SGHRS, YFSETQ. The CDR3 runs to 15 residues. The CDR3: CASSPKLADYNEQFF. The CDR3 region has the DNA TGCGCCAGCAGCCCGAAACTAGCAGACTACAATGAGCAGTTCTTC.

This clone was counted only a few times. The chain combines TRBV5-5 with TRBJ2-5; D is possibly TRBD2 (5 bases). The CDR3 is 14 residues long. V was clipped by 2 bases and J by 5 bases, with 13 bases between them. Germline V gives CDR1 SGHKS, CDR2 YYEKEE (reference sequence). CDR3 protein: CASSLGGFGETQYF. The CDR3 region has the DNA TGTGCCAGCAGCTTAGGCGGGTTCGGGGAGACCCAGTACTTC.

This chain connects TRBV9 to TRBJ1-1; 10 bases agree with TRBD1. The germline gives CDR1 SGDLS, CDR2 YYNGEE. The ends lost 4 bases at V and 0 bases at J; junction bases unmatched: 6. The CDR3 sequence is 16 residues long. CDR3 DNA sequence: TGTGCCAGCAGCCCCGGACAGGGGGGTATGAACACTGAAGCTTTCTTT. This encodes CASSPGQGGMNTEAFF.

The V call is TRBV7-8, the J call TRBJ2-6, with a tentative D call TRBD2 (6 bases). With 5 bases removed from V and 2 bases from J, the gap between germline ends came to 13 bases. Per germline, CDR1 SGHVS and CDR2 FQNEAQ. CDR3 length: 16 residues. The CDR3 DNA reads as TGTGCCAGCAGCCCCGGGCGGAGGGCTGGGGCCAACGTCCTGACTTTC. Its translation: CASSPGRRAGANVLTF. Drawing the rest from reference TRBV7-8 and TRBJ2-6, the complete variable domain is GAGVSQSPRYKVAKRGQDVALRCDPISGHVSLFWYQQALGQGPEFLTYFQNEAQLDKSGLPSDRFFAERPEGSVSTLKIQRTQQEDSAVYLCASSPGRRAGANVLTFGAGSRLTVL.

This sequence joins TRBV1 and TRBJ2-5. TRBV1 is annotated as a pseudogene. The CDR3 is 17 residues long. The CDR3 DNA reads TGCACCAGCAGCCAAGTCCGTGAGGGACGGAGACAAGAGACCCAGTACTTC. The encoded protein is CTSSQVREGRRQETQYF.

V gene TRBV27 combines with J gene TRBJ2-7; D might be TRBD1 (5 bases). The CDR3 runs to 15 residues. The V gene lost 5 bases and the J gene lost 0 bases, with 14 bases spanning the gap. CDR1 and CDR2 (germline): MNHEY, SMNVEV (reference sequence). In DNA form, the CDR3 reads TGTGCCAGCAGTCCCCCTGGGGCGTACTCCTACGAGCAGTACTTC. It specifies CASSPPGAYSYEQYF.

This chain uses TRBV18 with TRBJ1-4; perhaps TRBD1 as D (6 bases). In germline, CDR1 is KGHSH, CDR2 LQKENI. V lost 4 bases, J lost 5 bases, and 11 bases lay in between. The CDR3 has 14 residues. As DNA, the CDR3 is TGTGCCAGCTCACAGGCAGGGGAAAATGAAAAACTGTTTTTT. Protein sequence: CASSQAGENEKLFF.

V usage is TRBV11-3 and J usage is TRBJ2-5; TRBD1 aligns across 7 bases. Germline CDR1 and CDR2: SGHNT and YENEEA. The CDR3 length is 15 residues. V gave up 8 bases and J gave up 4 bases; unmatched junction bases: 13. CDR3 residues: CASGWTGDPGETQYF. Written as DNA, the CDR3 is TGTGCCAGCGGTTGGACAGGCGACCCGGGAGAGACCCAGTACTTC. Combining the CDR3 with reference TRBV11-3 and TRBJ2-5 gives the whole variable domain EAGVVQSPRYKIIEKKQPVAFWCNPISGHNTLYWYLQNLGQGPELLIRYENEEAVDDSQLPKDRFSAERLKGVDSTLKIQPAELGDSAVYLCASGWTGDPGETQYFGPGTRLLVL.

This clone was observed a single time. The chain is built from TRBV5-4 and TRBJ1-6; TRBD1 matches 9 bases. Germline V gene lookup returns CDR1 SGHNT and CDR2 YYREEE (reference sequence). This CDR3 spans 15 amino acids. V shed 3 bases and J 9 bases; nucleotides not matched to a gene: 7. CDR3 DNA: TGTGCCAGCAGCTCACCGGGACAGGGAACTTCACCCCTCCACTTT. Translated: CASSSPGQGTSPLHF.